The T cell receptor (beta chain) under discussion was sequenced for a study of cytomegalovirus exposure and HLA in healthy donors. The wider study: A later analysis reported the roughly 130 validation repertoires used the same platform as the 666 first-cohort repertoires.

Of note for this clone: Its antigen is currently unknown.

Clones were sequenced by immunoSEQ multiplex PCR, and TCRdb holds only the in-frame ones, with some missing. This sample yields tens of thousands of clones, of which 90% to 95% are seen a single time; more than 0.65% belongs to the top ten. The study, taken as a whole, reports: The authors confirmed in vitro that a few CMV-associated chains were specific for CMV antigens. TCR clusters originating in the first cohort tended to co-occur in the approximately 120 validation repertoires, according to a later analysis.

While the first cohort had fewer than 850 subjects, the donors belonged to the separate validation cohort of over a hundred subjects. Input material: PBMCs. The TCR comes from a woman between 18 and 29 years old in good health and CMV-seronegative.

Here the CDR3 DNA reads TGTGCCAGCTCCCCAGCAGGGGCTGGGCGCAATCAGCCCCAGCATTTT. Amino acids: CASSPAGAGRNQPQHF. V usage is TRBV18 and J usage is TRBJ1-5, with a weak D call TRBD1 (6 bases). Looked up from germline, CDR1 is KGHSH and CDR2 is LQKENI. The CDR3 extends over 16 amino acids. V dropped 6 bases and J dropped 2 bases, with 17 bases sitting between them.